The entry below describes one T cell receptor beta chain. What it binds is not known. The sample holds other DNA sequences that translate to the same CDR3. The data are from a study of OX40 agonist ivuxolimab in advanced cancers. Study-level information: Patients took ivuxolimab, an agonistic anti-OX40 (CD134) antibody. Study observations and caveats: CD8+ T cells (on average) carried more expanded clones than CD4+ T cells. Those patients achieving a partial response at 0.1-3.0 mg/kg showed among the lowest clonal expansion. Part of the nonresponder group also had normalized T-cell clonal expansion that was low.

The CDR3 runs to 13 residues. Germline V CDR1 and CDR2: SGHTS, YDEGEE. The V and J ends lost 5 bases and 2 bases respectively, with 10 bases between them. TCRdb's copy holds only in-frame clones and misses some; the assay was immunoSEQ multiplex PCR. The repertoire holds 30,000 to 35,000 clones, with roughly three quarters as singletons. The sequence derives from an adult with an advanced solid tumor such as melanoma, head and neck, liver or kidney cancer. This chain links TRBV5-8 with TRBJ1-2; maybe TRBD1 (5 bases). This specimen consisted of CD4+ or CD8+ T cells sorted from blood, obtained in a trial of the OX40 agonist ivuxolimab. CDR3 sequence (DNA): TGTGCCAGCAGTCCGGGACCCAACTATGGCTACACCTTC. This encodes CASSPGPNYGYTF. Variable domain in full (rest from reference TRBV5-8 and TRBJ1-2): EAGVTQSPTHLIKTRGQQATLRCSPISGHTSVYWYQQALGLGLQFLLWYDEGEERNRGNFPPRFSGRQFPNYSSELNVNALELEDSALYLCASSPGPNYGYTFGSGTRLTVV.